This is a list of T cell receptor beta chains from one sample in a study of identical twins. TCRdb analysed the 5' RACE reads with MiXCR anew, one entry per CDR3 protein. The sample carries about 220,000 distinct CDR3 sequences, 7.5% recorded once. These same records also appear under a second study, on yellow fever vaccine responses in identical twins.

The sequenced sample was memory (CD45RO+) T cells sorted from blood. These receptors all stem from a woman aged 18-35 years in good health. Both conserved end residues are part of each CDR3. Each record gives: J gene, D gene, V gene, clone size, CDR3 protein, CDR3 DNA. The D gene is left open where the match is weak. Clone size is given for some rows only: seen once, a few or many times, or a class if the clone is expanded.

TRBJ2-7,TRBD1,TRBV4-2,-,CASSPSPWTGNYEQYF,TGTGCCAGCAGCCCTAGCCCCTGGACAGGGAACTACGAGCAGTACTTC
TRBJ2-6,-,TRBV30,few,CAWSATGGPNVLTF,TGTGCCTGGAGTGCAACGGGGGGCCCCAACGTCCTGACTTTC
TRBJ1-1,-,TRBV5-5,many,CASSLGWTVNTEAFF,TGTGCCAGCAGCTTGGGTTGGACAGTGAACACTGAAGCTTTCTTT
TRBJ1-6,-,TRBV30,few,CAWSILGVGSPLHF,TGTGCCTGGAGTATATTAGGGGTTGGTTCACCCCTCCACTTT
TRBJ1-4,-,TRBV2,-,CASSEGSFQGRAEKLFF,TGTGCCAGCAGTGAGGGCAGTTTTCAGGGAAGGGCTGAAAAACTGTTTTTT
TRBJ1-5,-,TRBV7-2,many,CASSSLDLSGVPQHF,TGTGCCAGCAGCTCCCTCGACCTCTCCGGTGTGCCCCAGCATTTT
TRBJ2-1,TRBD2,TRBV30,few,CAWSSLAGVSYNEQFF,TGTGCCTGGAGTAGCCTAGCGGGAGTTTCCTACAATGAGCAGTTCTTC
TRBJ1-2,-,TRBV28,many,CASSFGKNYGYTF,TGTGCCAGCAGTTTTGGGAAGAACTATGGCTACACCTTC
TRBJ2-5,TRBD1,TRBV10-3,many,CAITGDREETQYF,TGTGCCATCACGGGGGACAGGGAAGAGACCCAGTACTTC
TRBJ1-6,-,TRBV12-3/TRBV12-4,many,CASSLGAGRNSPLHF,TGTGCCAGCAGTTTAGGCGCAGGGCGAAATTCACCCCTCCACTTT
TRBJ2-5,-,TRBV24-1,few,CATSDGLTVTETQYF,TGTGCCACCAGTGATGGCTTGACAGTTACAGAGACCCAGTACTTC
TRBJ2-7,TRBD1,TRBV6-5,-,CASSYPDRISSYEQYF,TGTGCCAGCAGTTATCCGGACAGGATAAGCTCCTACGAGCAGTACTTC
TRBJ2-7,-,TRBV28,many,CATPAETYNYEQYF,TGTGCCACCCCCGCCGAGACCTACAACTACGAGCAGTACTTC
TRBJ2-1,TRBD1,TRBV5-6,-,CASSEERGQGINEQFF,TGTGCCAGCAGCGAAGAGAGGGGACAGGGGATCAATGAGCAGTTCTTC
TRBJ2-5,TRBD2,TRBV20-1,many,CSARARPSGQETQYF,TGCAGTGCTAGAGCCAGACCTAGCGGACAAGAGACCCAGTACTTC
TRBJ1-6,-,TRBV27,many,CASSFQGRVSPLHF,TGTGCCAGCAGTTTCCAGGGACGGGTTTCACCCCTCCACTTT
TRBJ1-3,-,TRBV10-2,many,CASFGGNTIYF,TGCGCCAGCTTCGGAGGAAACACCATATATTTT
TRBJ1-4,-,TRBV7-2,many,CASSLDPEGEKLFF,TGTGCCAGCAGCTTAGACCCGGAGGGTGAAAAACTGTTTTTT
TRBJ2-5,-,TRBV5-1,many,CASSYGKGQVTQYF,TGCGCCAGCAGCTATGGGAAGGGTCAGGTGACCCAGTACTTC
TRBJ2-5,TRBD2,TRBV7-2,few,CASSPGGAGGYETQYF,TGTGCCAGCAGCCCCGGGGGAGCGGGGGGGTATGAGACCCAGTACTTC
TRBJ1-5,-,TRBV20-1,many,CSARDLSQEDQPQHF,TGCAGTGCTAGAGATCTGTCCCAAGAGGATCAGCCCCAGCATTTT
TRBJ1-3,-,TRBV15,-,CATRETANSGNTIYF,TGTGCCACCAGGGAAACAGCGAACTCTGGAAACACCATATATTTT
TRBJ2-7,-,TRBV28,few,CASSSDRRFTYEQYF,TGTGCCAGCAGCTCCGACCGCCGGTTTACCTACGAGCAGTACTTC
TRBJ2-3,-,TRBV11-2,few,CASSLVVGDTQYF,TGTGCCAGCAGCTTAGTAGTCGGGGATACGCAGTATTTT
TRBJ2-7,-,TRBV4-1,many,CASSQGHSYEQYF,TGCGCCAGCAGCCAAGGACACTCCTACGAGCAGTACTTC
TRBJ2-1,TRBD2,TRBV5-1,many,CASSLLVAGGTLNEQFF,TGCGCCAGCAGCTTACTGGTAGCGGGGGGGACCCTCAATGAGCAGTTCTTC
TRBJ2-1,-,TRBV5-5,many,CASSSATTSGLGNEQFF,TGTGCCAGCAGCTCCGCCACTACATCGGGGCTTGGCAATGAGCAGTTCTTC
TRBJ2-2,TRBD2,TRBV5-4,few,CASRTGLADYTGELFF,TGTGCCAGCAGGACGGGACTAGCGGATTACACCGGGGAGCTGTTTTTT
TRBJ2-7,TRBD1,TRBV7-2,few,CASSLVGQNTYEQYF,TGTGCCAGCAGCTTAGTGGGACAGAATACCTACGAGCAGTACTTC
TRBJ2-5,-,TRBV6-5,many,CASSYVSGQETQYF,TGTGCCAGCAGTTACGTGTCAGGCCAAGAGACCCAGTACTTC
TRBJ2-1,-,TRBV24-1,many,CATMGGPDYNEQFF,TGTGCCACTATGGGCGGCCCTGACTACAATGAGCAGTTCTTC
TRBJ2-3,-,TRBV7-9,few,CASSFRGSGDTQYF,TGTGCCAGCAGCTTCAGGGGTTCGGGAGATACGCAGTATTTT
TRBJ2-5,TRBD1,TRBV6-1,-,CARNRDRYQETQYF,TGTGCCAGAAACAGGGACAGGTACCAAGAGACCCAGTACTTC
TRBJ2-5,TRBD2,TRBV20-1,-,CSASRLAGGVETQYF,TGCAGTGCTAGCCGACTAGCGGGAGGGGTAGAGACCCAGTACTTC
TRBJ2-3,-,TRBV2,-,CASRLRDHSTDTQYF,TGTGCCAGCAGGCTCCGGGACCACAGCACAGATACGCAGTATTTT
TRBJ2-3,-,TRBV5-1,many,CASSLNRGPDTQYF,TGCGCCAGCAGCTTGAATCGGGGGCCAGATACGCAGTATTTT
TRBJ2-3,TRBD2,TRBV12-3/TRBV12-4,many,CASSLGRDLRDTQYF,TGTGCCAGCAGTTTGGGGAGGGATCTCCGCGATACGCAGTATTTT
TRBJ2-1,-,TRBV30,-,CAWSQTEQFF,TGTGCCTGGAGTCAGACGGAGCAGTTCTTC
TRBJ2-3,-,TRBV6-5,few,CASSFRVQPTDTQYF,TGTGCCAGCAGTTTCAGGGTTCAACCCACAGATACGCAGTATTTT
TRBJ2-5,-,TRBV7-7,-,CASSARGSPGKETQYF,TGTGCTAGCAGCGCCCGGGGGTCCCCCGGGAAAGAGACCCAGTACTTC
TRBJ2-5,-,TRBV10-3,many,CAISDLGAGETQYF,TGTGCCATCAGCGATTTAGGGGCAGGGGAGACCCAGTACTTC
TRBJ2-5,TRBD1,TRBV4-2,many,CASSQGAGGFQETQYF,TGTGCCAGCAGCCAAGGGGCAGGGGGCTTCCAAGAGACCCAGTACTTC
TRBJ2-7,TRBD1,TRBV6-1,-,CASSQTTGGGEQYF,TGTGCCAGCAGTCAAACGACAGGGGGCGGCGAGCAGTACTTC
TRBJ2-7,TRBD2,TRBV6-2/TRBV6-3,-,CASSSISGSLHEQYF,TGTGCCAGCAGTTCGATTAGCGGGAGTCTCCACGAGCAGTACTTC
TRBJ1-4,-,TRBV24-1,few,CATPKLFF,TGTGCCACCCCAAAACTGTTTTTT
TRBJ2-3,-,TRBV6-5,-,CASSYLSLTDTQYF,TGTGCCAGCAGTTACCTTAGCCTCACAGATACGCAGTATTTT
TRBJ2-2,TRBD2,TRBV28,-,CASKKGLAANTGELFF,TGTGCCAGCAAAAAGGGGCTAGCGGCGAACACCGGGGAGCTGTTTTTT
TRBJ2-1,TRBD2,TRBV24-1,many,CATSDRGSGSDEQFF,TGTGCCACCAGTGACCGGGGTAGCGGGAGTGATGAGCAGTTCTTC
TRBJ2-5,-,TRBV7-8,-,CASSLVAGFQETQYF,TGTGCCAGCAGCTTAGTAGCCGGGTTCCAAGAGACCCAGTACTTC
TRBJ2-3,TRBD2,TRBV29-1,many,CSVDLAGADTQYF,TGCAGCGTTGATTTAGCGGGAGCAGATACGCAGTATTTT
TRBJ2-1,-,TRBV20-1,many,CSAPPSVSNEQFF,TGCAGTGCACCTCCGAGCGTCTCCAATGAGCAGTTCTTC
TRBJ2-3,-,TRBV12-3/TRBV12-4,many,CASSAGTPYTDTQYF,TGTGCCAGCAGTGCCGGGACACCCTACACAGATACGCAGTATTTT
TRBJ2-3,TRBD2,TRBV7-2,many,CASSLVTSGGRDTQYF,TGTGCCAGCAGCTTAGTGACTAGCGGGGGGAGAGATACGCAGTATTTT
TRBJ2-5,TRBD1,TRBV7-8,-,CASSGGDRGETQYF,TGTGCCAGCAGCGGGGGGGACAGGGGGGAGACCCAGTACTTC
TRBJ2-5,TRBD2,TRBV20-1,few,CSAKRGGLAIETQYF,TGCAGTGCTAAGAGGGGAGGGCTAGCGATAGAGACCCAGTACTTC
TRBJ1-4,TRBD1,TRBV10-3,-,CAIRATGMGEKLFF,TGTGCCATCCGAGCGACAGGGATGGGTGAAAAACTGTTTTTT
TRBJ1-2,-,TRBV10-3,many,CAIRMTANYGYTF,TGTGCCATCAGGATGACAGCTAACTATGGCTACACCTTC
TRBJ2-7,TRBD2,TRBV2,many,CASSEASREGEQYF,TGTGCCAGCAGTGAAGCGAGCAGGGAGGGAGAGCAGTACTTC
TRBJ2-2,TRBD2,TRBV9,-,CASSERRGGGTGELFF,TGTGCCAGCAGTGAGAGGCGGGGGGGAGGCACCGGGGAGCTGTTTTTT